These T cell receptor beta chains were read from a single sample in a study of blood T cell repertoires in COVID-19. The assay was immunoSEQ multiplex PCR, and TCRdb's table has in-frame clones only and misses some. The sample includes 200,000 to 300,000 clones, about four fifths seen only once; the top ten take under 4.5%. The source material was peripheral blood. The origin of the receptors is a man aged 45-65 years with acute or convalescent COVID-19. Both conserved end residues are part of each CDR3. A D gene is named only where the DNA matches it firmly. Some rows mark clone size as missing; the rest say once, few, many or name a class of expanded clone.

.	TRBV19	TRBJ1-2	few	CASNQGRGYTF	TGTGCCAGTAACCAGGGTAGAGGCTACACCTTC
TRBD1	TRBV9	TRBJ1-4	.	CASTSGTGALNEKLFF	TGTGCCAGCACCTCCGGGACAGGGGCCCTTAATGAAAAACTGTTTTTT
.	TRBV18	TRBJ2-1	.	CASSQKQPPYNEQFF	TGTGCCAGCTCACAGAAACAGCCGCCCTACAATGAGCAGTTCTTC
.	TRBV15	TRBJ2-1	.	CATSRDSSLANEQFF	TGTGCCACCAGCAGAGATTCGAGCCTCGCCAATGAGCAGTTCTTC
.	TRBV30	TRBJ2-7	.	CAWSQWGQSYEQYF	TGTGCCTGGAGTCAATGGGGGCAGTCCTACGAGCAGTACTTC
.	TRBV3-1/TRBV3-2	TRBJ2-1	.	CASSQDFSYNEQFF	TGTGCCAGCAGCCAAGACTTCTCCTACAATGAGCAGTTCTTC
.	TRBV27	TRBJ2-1	.	CASSFLSGINAEQFF	TGTGCCAGCAGTTTTTTATCCGGGATTAACGCTGAGCAGTTCTTC
TRBD1	TRBV3-1/TRBV3-2	TRBJ2-7	.	CATQGASYEQYF	TGTGCCACGCAGGGGGCTTCCTACGAGCAGTACTTC
.	TRBV10-2	TRBJ1-3	few	CASRRDLVERAGNTIYF	TGCGCCAGCAGGAGGGACTTGGTAGAGAGGGCTGGAAACACCATATATTTT
TRBD1	TRBV5-4	TRBJ1-1	.	CASSSLDRGVTEAFF	TGTGCCAGCAGCTCGCTAGACAGGGGGGTTACTGAAGCTTTCTTT
.	TRBV7-9	TRBJ1-1	few	CASSLVTNTEAFF	TGTGCCAGCAGCTTAGTCACAAACACTGAAGCTTTCTTT
.	TRBV10-3	TRBJ1-4	.	CAISGTATNEKLFF	TGTGCCATCAGTGGGACAGCAACTAATGAAAAACTGTTTTTT
TRBD1	TRBV19	TRBJ1-5	few	CASSFGTGGYQPQHF	TGTGCCAGTAGTTTCGGGACAGGGGGCTATCAGCCCCAGCATTTT
.	TRBV6-4	TRBJ1-5	.	CASKSLWRQGNQPQHF	TGTGCCAGCAAGTCTCTGTGGCGTCAGGGCAATCAGCCCCAGCATTTT
TRBD2	TRBV24-1	TRBJ2-1	.	CATMTSGSESYNEQFF	TGTGCCACCATGACTAGCGGGTCGGAATCCTACAATGAGCAGTTCTTC
.	TRBV27	TRBJ1-2	.	CASSRSGVAMPYGYTF	TGTGCCAGCAGCCGGAGCGGGGTAGCTATGCCCTATGGCTACACCTTC
TRBD1	TRBV30	TRBJ2-7	.	CACGTGKKYEQYF	TGTGCCTGTGGGACAGGGAAAAAATACGAGCAGTACTTC
TRBD2	TRBV7-8	TRBJ2-7	once	CASRPGGLAGPRKDYEQYF	TGTGCCAGCAGGCCGGGAGGGCTAGCGGGGCCCCGGAAAGACTACGAGCAGTACTTC
TRBD1	TRBV3-1/TRBV3-2	TRBJ2-7	.	CASSQGTGQAGEVSYEQYF	TGTGCCAGCAGCCAGGGTACTGGACAGGCAGGAGAGGTATCCTACGAGCAGTACTTC
.	TRBV5-5	TRBJ1-1	few	CASSPGGNTEAFF	TGTGCCAGCAGCCCGGGGGGGAACACTGAAGCTTTCTTT
TRBD2	TRBV6-5	TRBJ2-2	once	CASRTSAGELFF	TGTGCCAGCAGGACTAGCGCCGGGGAGCTGTTTTTT
.	TRBV28	TRBJ1-1	.	CASSFVTRVHSEPFF	TGTGCCAGCAGTTTTGTTACGAGGGTTCACTCTGAACCTTTCTTT
.	TRBV11-2	TRBJ1-4	.	CASSPRLSTNEKLFF	TGTGCCAGCAGCCCCCGTCTGTCAACTAATGAAAAACTGTTTTTT
.	TRBV5-1	TRBJ1-5	.	CASSLDGNQPQHF	TGCGCCAGCAGCTTGGACGGTAATCAGCCCCAGCATTTT
TRBD1	TRBV19	TRBJ1-2	.	CASSTIGGQGSGYTF	TGTGCCAGTAGTACAATAGGGGGACAGGGGTCTGGCTACACCTTC
.	TRBV21-1	TRBJ2-4	.	CASSKGRRTWDRHIQAKNIQYF	TGTGCCAGCAGCAAAGGACGGCGGACTTGGGACAGGCATATTCAGGCCAAAAACATTCAGTACTTC
.	TRBV6-2/TRBV6-3	TRBJ1-2	.	CASSYDPLIYGYTF	TGTGCCAGCAGTTACGATCCGCTAATCTATGGCTACACCTTC
.	TRBV18	TRBJ2-3	.	CASSPGGRGDTQYF	TGTGCCAGCTCACCTGGAGGGCGGGGAGATACGCAGTATTTT
.	TRBV2	TRBJ2-7	.	CASSAVGGGYEQYF	TGTGCCAGCAGTGCCGTTGGAGGTGGCTACGAGCAGTACTTC
.	TRBV30	TRBJ2-2	once	CAWSVGGAGELFF	TGTGCCTGGAGTGTTGGCGGGGCCGGGGAGCTGTTTTTT
TRBD2	TRBV12-5	TRBJ2-5	once	CASGSGGAQQETQYF	TGTGCTAGTGGTTCGGGGGGGGCCCAACAAGAGACCCAGTACTTC
TRBD1	TRBV5-1	TRBJ2-1	.	CASSPGTGKYNEQFF	TGCGCCAGCAGTCCGGGGACAGGGAAATACAATGAGCAGTTCTTC
.	TRBV6-4	TRBJ1-6	.	CASIARQAIIFRYNSPLHF	TGTGCCAGCATAGCCCGACAGGCCATTATCTTCCGATATAATTCACCCCTCCACTTT
TRBD2	TRBV7-2	TRBJ2-1	.	CASSQSAGGYNEQFF	TGTGCCAGCAGCCAGTCGGCGGGGGGTTACAATGAGCAGTTCTTC
.	TRBV5-4	TRBJ1-2	few	CASSTKPGSEEGYTF	TGTGCCAGCAGCACTAAACCCGGGTCAGAGGAAGGCTACACCTTC
TRBD1	TRBV7-8	TRBJ1-4	.	CASSHNRGLSNEKLFF	TGTGCCAGCAGCCATAACAGGGGACTCTCTAATGAAAAACTGTTTTTT
.	TRBV30	TRBJ1-2	.	CAWYRRSGYTF	TGTGCCTGGTACCGTAGGAGTGGCTACACCTTC
TRBD1	TRBV6-5	TRBJ1-3	.	CASRTGSGNTIYF	TGTGCCAGCAGGACAGGGAGTGGAAACACCATATATTTT
.	TRBV5-1	TRBJ1-5	.	CASSLVRPGVNQPQHF	TGCGCCAGCAGCTTGGTCCGGCCCGGGGTCAATCAGCCCCAGCATTTT
.	TRBV20-1	TRBJ2-1	.	CSASPRNEQFF	TGCAGTGCTAGCCCCCGCAATGAGCAGTTCTTC
TRBD1	TRBV6-5	TRBJ1-5	.	CASSRDSNAVQPQHF	TGTGCCAGCAGCCGGGACAGCAACGCCGTGCAGCCCCAGCATTTT
.	TRBV4-1	TRBJ2-5	.	CASSPWTVQETQYF	TGCGCCAGCAGCCCGTGGACAGTACAAGAGACCCAGTACTTC
TRBD2	TRBV7-3	TRBJ2-1	.	CASSPGTSGGFEGAKQFF	TGTGCCAGCAGCCCCGGGACTAGTGGAGGCTTCGAAGGGGCCAAGCAGTTCTTC
TRBD2	TRBV4-1	TRBJ2-1	.	CASSQGLAGGYNEQFF	TGCGCCAGCAGCCAAGGCTTAGCGGGGGGTTACAATGAGCAGTTCTTC
.	TRBV7-3	TRBJ2-6	.	CASSLQGTQFGANVLTF	TGTGCCAGCAGCTTGCAGGGAACCCAATTCGGGGCCAACGTCCTGACTTTC
TRBD2	TRBV9	TRBJ2-1	.	CASGGTISGISYNEQFF	TGTGCCAGCGGCGGGACCATTAGCGGGATATCCTACAATGAGCAGTTCTTC